The rows below give T cell receptor beta chains drawn from one sample of a study of blood T cell repertoires in COVID-19. TCRdb keeps only in-frame clones here, not all; method: immunoSEQ multiplex PCR. The data contain some 110,000 clones, over 70% of them seen just once; the ten biggest clones take up roughly 15%. Material for sequencing was peripheral blood. These receptors were taken from a man aged 50-60 years with acute or convalescent COVID-19. Both conserved end residues are part of each CDR3. The D gene is left open where the match is weak. Clone size appears in some rows only: once, few, many, or a class for an expanded clone.

V gene: TRBV25-1
clone size: NA
D gene: TRBD2
J gene: TRBJ2-3
CDR3 DNA: TGTGCCAGCAGTGGCCCGACTAGCGGGAGGGCCCCAGATACGCAGTATTTT
CDR3 protein: CASSGPTSGRAPDTQYF

V gene: TRBV5-6
clone size: NA
D gene: TRBD2
J gene: TRBJ2-7
CDR3 DNA: TGTGCCAGCAGCTTGGGTGCTAGCGGGGACTACGAGCAGTACTTC
CDR3 protein: CASSLGASGDYEQYF

V gene: TRBV5-1
clone size: NA
D gene: NA
J gene: TRBJ2-5
CDR3 DNA: TGCGCCAGCAGCTTCGGGGTCTCTTCGGAGACCCAGTACTTC
CDR3 protein: CASSFGVSSETQYF

V gene: TRBV11-3
clone size: NA
D gene: NA
J gene: TRBJ1-4
CDR3 DNA: TGTGCCAGCAGCCAGGGCGGAGAAAAACTGTTTTTT
CDR3 protein: CASSQGGEKLFF

V gene: TRBV15
clone size: NA
D gene: NA
J gene: TRBJ2-7
CDR3 DNA: TGTGCCACCAGCTCTGGGACTCTGAGCTCCTACGAGCAGTACTTC
CDR3 protein: CATSSGTLSSYEQYF

V gene: TRBV19
clone size: NA
D gene: NA
J gene: TRBJ2-7
CDR3 DNA: TGTGCCAGTAGTATGGGGGGAGGCCCCTACGAGCAGTACTTC
CDR3 protein: CASSMGGGPYEQYF

V gene: TRBV19
clone size: NA
D gene: TRBD2
J gene: TRBJ2-3
CDR3 DNA: TGTGCCAGTAGTACTAGCGGGAGGGCCTTGACAGATACGCAGTATTTT
CDR3 protein: CASSTSGRALTDTQYF

V gene: TRBV6-5
clone size: NA
D gene: TRBD1
J gene: TRBJ2-2
CDR3 DNA: TGTGCCAGCAAGGGACAGGAACGAATCGGGGAGCTGTTTTTT
CDR3 protein: CASKGQERIGELFF

V gene: TRBV19
clone size: NA
D gene: TRBD2
J gene: TRBJ2-1
CDR3 DNA: TGTGCCAGTAGTATGGTCTTACTAGCGGGAGGGTACAATGAGCAGTTCTTC
CDR3 protein: CASSMVLLAGGYNEQFF

V gene: TRBV9
clone size: NA
D gene: TRBD2
J gene: TRBJ2-2
CDR3 DNA: TGTGCCAGCAGCGCCCCCGGGAGGGGCGTCACCGGGGAGCTGTTTTTT
CDR3 protein: CASSAPGRGVTGELFF

V gene: TRBV3-1/TRBV3-2
clone size: NA
D gene: NA
J gene: TRBJ1-5
CDR3 DNA: TGTGCCAGCAGCCTTTCCGGGGGGTCCAATCAGCCCCAGCATTTT
CDR3 protein: CASSLSGGSNQPQHF

V gene: TRBV4-2
clone size: NA
D gene: NA
J gene: TRBJ2-1
CDR3 DNA: TGTGCCAGCAGCCAAAGATCGATAGCGGCTAATAATGAGCAGTTCTTC
CDR3 protein: CASSQRSIAANNEQFF

V gene: TRBV25-1
clone size: NA
D gene: TRBD2
J gene: TRBJ2-5
CDR3 DNA: TGTGCCAGCAGTGAGGGACTAGCGGGAGGGGAAGAGACCCAGTACTTC
CDR3 protein: CASSEGLAGGEETQYF

V gene: TRBV28
clone size: NA
D gene: NA
J gene: TRBJ1-1
CDR3 DNA: TGTGCCAGCAACCGACGCGGGGCCAGAGCTTTCTTT
CDR3 protein: CASNRRGARAFF

V gene: TRBV5-4
clone size: NA
D gene: NA
J gene: TRBJ2-7
CDR3 DNA: TGTGCCAGCAGCTCTACTAGCAGCTACGAGCAGTACTTC
CDR3 protein: CASSSTSSYEQYF

V gene: TRBV20-1
clone size: NA
D gene: NA
J gene: TRBJ1-2
CDR3 DNA: TGCAGGACGGGGTCCTATGGCTACACCTTC
CDR3 protein: CRTGSYGYTF

V gene: TRBV10-3
clone size: NA
D gene: NA
J gene: TRBJ2-2
CDR3 DNA: TGTGCCATCAGTGCTGTTCGTGTCGGGGAGCTGTTTTTT
CDR3 protein: CAISAVRVGELFF

V gene: TRBV2
clone size: NA
D gene: TRBD2
J gene: TRBJ2-1
CDR3 DNA: TGTGCCAGCAGTGCTAACGGGAGGTTTAATGAGCAGTTCTTC
CDR3 protein: CASSANGRFNEQFF

V gene: TRBV7-8
clone size: NA
D gene: NA
J gene: TRBJ1-4
CDR3 DNA: TGTGCCAGCAGCTTAACGAGGCAGTATGAAAAACTGTTTTTT
CDR3 protein: CASSLTRQYEKLFF

V gene: TRBV2
clone size: NA
D gene: TRBD1
J gene: TRBJ1-2
CDR3 DNA: TGTGCCAGCAGTGTGACAGGGACCGACTATGGCTACACCTTC
CDR3 protein: CASSVTGTDYGYTF

V gene: TRBV5-1
clone size: NA
D gene: TRBD2
J gene: TRBJ2-1
CDR3 DNA: TGCGCCAGCAGCTCAGGACTAGCGAATCCCACCAATGAGCAGTTCTTC
CDR3 protein: CASSSGLANPTNEQFF

V gene: TRBV7-2
clone size: few
D gene: NA
J gene: TRBJ1-6
CDR3 DNA: TGTGCCAGCAGCTTTCGGGCCAGCCGGGGTTCACCCCTCCACTTT
CDR3 protein: CASSFRASRGSPLHF

V gene: TRBV6-5
clone size: NA
D gene: NA
J gene: TRBJ1-2
CDR3 DNA: TGTGCCAGCAGCAGGGGAAAATCGGATGGCTACACCTTC
CDR3 protein: CASSRGKSDGYTF

V gene: TRBV7-8
clone size: once
D gene: TRBD1
J gene: TRBJ2-1
CDR3 DNA: TGTGCCAGCAGCTTAGTGGCCAGGGGGCCGACACCGGGCGGCAATGAGCAGTTCTTC
CDR3 protein: CASSLVARGPTPGGNEQFF

V gene: TRBV2
clone size: NA
D gene: NA
J gene: TRBJ1-5
CDR3 DNA: TGTGCCAGCAGTGAGTCGAGCGGAAGCAATCAGCCCCAGCATTTT
CDR3 protein: CASSESSGSNQPQHF

V gene: TRBV6-5
clone size: NA
D gene: TRBD1
J gene: TRBJ1-1
CDR3 DNA: TGTGCCAGCAGTTACCGGACAGGGAGGGGCAGGACTGAAGCTTTCTTT
CDR3 protein: CASSYRTGRGRTEAFF

V gene: TRBV5-1
clone size: NA
D gene: TRBD2
J gene: TRBJ2-1
CDR3 DNA: TGCGCCAGCAGCACCTCCGGGACTAGCGGATACAATGAGCAGTTCTTC
CDR3 protein: CASSTSGTSGYNEQFF

V gene: TRBV7-2
clone size: NA
D gene: TRBD1
J gene: TRBJ1-2
CDR3 DNA: TGTGCCAGCAGCTTATCTTCCGGGACAGCTAACTATGGCTACACCTTC
CDR3 protein: CASSLSSGTANYGYTF

V gene: TRBV4-1
clone size: NA
D gene: TRBD2
J gene: TRBJ2-3
CDR3 DNA: TGCGCCAGTAAGAGCGGGAGCGGCACAGATACGCAGTATTTT
CDR3 protein: CASKSGSGTDTQYF

V gene: TRBV5-1
clone size: medium-sized
D gene: NA
J gene: TRBJ1-4
CDR3 DNA: TGCGCCAGCAGCGGCGGGGGGAATGAAAAACTGTTTTTT
CDR3 protein: CASSGGGNEKLFF

V gene: TRBV15
clone size: NA
D gene: NA
J gene: TRBJ2-3
CDR3 DNA: TGTGCCACCAGCAGAGGAGTTGCTAGCGGCACAGATACGCAGTATTTT
CDR3 protein: CATSRGVASGTDTQYF

V gene: TRBV12-5
clone size: NA
D gene: NA
J gene: TRBJ2-1
CDR3 DNA: TGTGCTAGTGGTCCCCACCAGAGAGCGCCCTCCTACAATGAGCAGTTCTTC
CDR3 protein: CASGPHQRAPSYNEQFF

V gene: TRBV28
clone size: NA
D gene: NA
J gene: TRBJ2-1
CDR3 DNA: TGTGCCAGCACCCAGGGTGGCTACAATGAGCAGTTCTTC
CDR3 protein: CASTQGGYNEQFF

V gene: TRBV4-1
clone size: NA
D gene: TRBD2
J gene: TRBJ2-7
CDR3 DNA: TGCGCCAGCAGCCGGGGGGATGGTTTGCGGGAGGGTACCTACGAGCAGTACTTC
CDR3 protein: CASSRGDGLREGTYEQYF

V gene: TRBV7-8
clone size: NA
D gene: NA
J gene: TRBJ1-2
CDR3 DNA: TGTGCCAGCAGCGGAGGTCCCTCGTATGAGAGGATATATGGCTACACCTTC
CDR3 protein: CASSGGPSYERIYGYTF

V gene: TRBV5-4
clone size: NA
D gene: TRBD2
J gene: TRBJ2-5
CDR3 DNA: TGTGCCAGCAGCTCCCAAAGCGGGAGGGAAGAGACCCAGTACTTC
CDR3 protein: CASSSQSGREETQYF

V gene: TRBV5-4
clone size: NA
D gene: TRBD2
J gene: TRBJ2-5
CDR3 DNA: TGTGCCAGCAGCTTGGCAGTAGCGGGAGGAGAGACCCAGTACTTC
CDR3 protein: CASSLAVAGGETQYF

V gene: TRBV28
clone size: NA
D gene: NA
J gene: TRBJ2-2
CDR3 DNA: TGTGCCAGCAGTCTTCTAGCAGTGAACACCGGGGAGCTGTTTTTT
CDR3 protein: CASSLLAVNTGELFF

V gene: TRBV7-9
clone size: NA
D gene: NA
J gene: TRBJ1-4
CDR3 DNA: TGTGCCAGCAGCTTAGCGCGGGGGGCGCGGGAAAAACTGTTTTTT
CDR3 protein: CASSLARGAREKLFF

V gene: TRBV3-1/TRBV3-2
clone size: NA
D gene: TRBD1
J gene: TRBJ1-2
CDR3 DNA: TGTGCCAGCAGCCAAGATGGGACAGGGGGCTTGAACTATGGCTACACCTTC
CDR3 protein: CASSQDGTGGLNYGYTF

V gene: TRBV11-3
clone size: NA
D gene: TRBD2
J gene: TRBJ2-2
CDR3 DNA: TGTGCCAGCAGCCGAGGGACTAGCGTGAACACCGGGGAGCTGTTTTTT
CDR3 protein: CASSRGTSVNTGELFF

V gene: TRBV11-2
clone size: NA
D gene: TRBD1
J gene: TRBJ1-2
CDR3 DNA: TGTGCCAGCAGCTTAGGAGGGGGCGCTGGCTATGGCTACACCTTC
CDR3 protein: CASSLGGGAGYGYTF

V gene: TRBV11-2
clone size: NA
D gene: TRBD2
J gene: TRBJ2-1
CDR3 DNA: TGTGCCAGCAGCCAATGGACTAGCGGGAGAGTCTTGGGCCCCAATGAGCAGTTCTTC
CDR3 protein: CASSQWTSGRVLGPNEQFF

V gene: TRBV11-2
clone size: NA
D gene: NA
J gene: TRBJ2-1
CDR3 DNA: TGTGCCAGCAGCTTAGAGTTCTTCAATGAGCAGTTCTTC
CDR3 protein: CASSLEFFNEQFF

V gene: TRBV18
clone size: NA
D gene: TRBD1
J gene: TRBJ1-4
CDR3 DNA: TGTGCCAGCTCACCACCGGGACAGGGCTGGACTAATGAAAAACTGTTTTTT
CDR3 protein: CASSPPGQGWTNEKLFF

V gene: TRBV13
clone size: NA
D gene: TRBD1
J gene: TRBJ2-1
CDR3 DNA: TGTGCCAGCAGCTTCGACAGGGGAGATGAGCAGTTCTTC
CDR3 protein: CASSFDRGDEQFF

V gene: TRBV5-1
clone size: NA
D gene: NA
J gene: TRBJ2-6
CDR3 DNA: TGCGCCAGCAGCCTCGGTGACTCTGGGGCCAACGTCCTGACTTTC
CDR3 protein: CASSLGDSGANVLTF

V gene: TRBV28
clone size: NA
D gene: NA
J gene: TRBJ1-5
CDR3 DNA: TGTGCCAGCACGTTAGGGGGCAATCAGCCCCAGCATTTT
CDR3 protein: CASTLGGNQPQHF

V gene: TRBV3-1/TRBV3-2
clone size: once
D gene: TRBD1
J gene: TRBJ1-1
CDR3 DNA: TGTGCCAGCAGCCCCCGGGGACAGCTAAACACTGAAGCTTTCTTT
CDR3 protein: CASSPRGQLNTEAFF

V gene: TRBV18
clone size: once
D gene: TRBD2
J gene: TRBJ2-1
CDR3 DNA: TGTGCCAGCTCCCCCATAGGACTAGCGGGTTACAATGAGCAGTTCTTC
CDR3 protein: CASSPIGLAGYNEQFF